This passage covers 3 T cell receptor beta chains from one sample sequenced in a study of CD8+CD57+ T cells in acquired aplastic anemia. All patients picked for sequencing had shown, by flow cytometry, an expansion of CD8+CD57+ cells. The use of genomic DNA as template underpinned the TCR beta VDJ and CDR3 profiling. Each CDR3 protein gets one entry after TCRdb re-called the reads with MiXCR. The sample has 150,000 to 200,000 distinct CDR3 sequences, 40% to 60% seen once; the top ten hold roughly 30%. Sequencing input: sorted CD4+, CD8+, or CD8+CD57+ T cells (not recorded which) from PBMCs. Receptors originate from a human donor with aplastic anemia.

This clonotype was detected ten times or more. The chain has TRBV24-1 and TRBJ2-3, with 12 positions matching TRBD1. J lost 2 bases, V lost 9 bases, and 8 bases had no gene match. Per the germline V gene, CDR1 is KGHDR and CDR2 is SFDVKD. The CDR3 covers 16 residues. CDR3 in DNA: TGTGCCACCTTCCGGGACAGGGGGCGAGACACAGATACGCAGTATTTT. This translates into CATFRDRGRDTDTQYF.

This clonotype was seen a few times. J is TRBJ2-6 and V is TRBV16; a possible D gene is TRBD2 (5 bases). V was pared by 4 bases and J by 0 bases, with 13 bases between. Germline loops: CDR1 KGHSY, CDR2 FQNENV. The CDR3 contains 17 residues. The CDR3 spells CASSRLADYSGANVLTF. The CDR3 nucleotides are TGTGCCAGCAGCCGGCTGGCCGACTACTCTGGGGCCAACGTCCTGACTTTC.

The sample holds many counts of this clonotype. This rearrangement joins TRBV12-3 or TRBV12-4 to TRBJ2-7, with unresolved D. This CDR3 spans 12 amino acids. The ends were cut back, 3 bases at V and 6 bases at J, with 9 bases in the middle. In DNA form, the CDR3 reads TGTGCCAGCAGTTTCGCAAGGTCCGAGCAGTACTTC. This gives the protein CASSFARSEQYF.